These T cell receptor beta chains were read from a single sample in a study of cytomegalovirus exposure and HLA in healthy donors. The protocol was immunoSEQ multiplex PCR, while the TCRdb copy is restricted to in-frame clones and leaves out a portion. The sample contains about 330,000 clones, around 90% of which appear only once. Source material: PBMCs. Source of these receptors: a woman between 25 and 40 years old in good health and CMV-seropositive. Both conserved end residues are part of each CDR3. Fields, in order: clone size, V gene, D gene, CDR3 length, J gene, CDR3 DNA, CDR3 protein. The D gene is left open where the match is weak. Not every row has a clone size; where given, it reads once, few, many or a size class.

size: .
V: TRBV7-9
D: .
length: 16
J: TRBJ2-2
DNA: TGTGCCAGCAGCCTGCTTACTAGTTTGAACACCGGGGAGCTGTTTTTT
CDR3: CASSLLTSLNTGELFF

size: .
V: TRBV6-5
D: .
length: 13
J: TRBJ2-2
DNA: TGTGCCAGCAGTTACGGGGACACCGGGGAGCTGTTTTTT
CDR3: CASSYGDTGELFF

size: .
V: TRBV6-1
D: TRBD1
length: 14
J: TRBJ2-5
DNA: TGTGCCAGCAGTGCACAGGGGGCCCAAGAGACCCAGTACTTC
CDR3: CASSAQGAQETQYF

size: few
V: TRBV5-1
D: TRBD1
length: 14
J: TRBJ1-5
DNA: TGCGCCAGCAGCGACAGGGAAGAGGATCAGCCCCAGCATTTT
CDR3: CASSDREEDQPQHF

size: .
V: TRBV7-3
D: .
length: 14
J: TRBJ2-2
DNA: TGTGCCAGCAGCTTAATTAGGAACACCGGGGAGCTGTTTTTT
CDR3: CASSLIRNTGELFF

size: .
V: TRBV18
D: TRBD1
length: 16
J: TRBJ1-5
DNA: TGTGCCAGCTCCCCCTCCGGGACAGGGGGCAACCAGCCCCAGCATTTT
CDR3: CASSPSGTGGNQPQHF

size: .
V: TRBV19
D: .
length: 13
J: TRBJ1-1
DNA: TGTGCCAGTAGTATCATCCATTACACTGAAGCTTTCTTT
CDR3: CASSIIHYTEAFF

size: .
V: TRBV27
D: TRBD2
length: 15
J: TRBJ2-1
DNA: TGTGCCAGCAGTCCCGGACTAGCGGGCTCACGTGAGCAGTTCTTC
CDR3: CASSPGLAGSREQFF

size: .
V: TRBV5-4
D: .
length: 15
J: TRBJ1-1
DNA: TGTGCCAGCAGCTTGGTGGGGAAGGCGGGCACTGAAGCTTTCTTT
CDR3: CASSLVGKAGTEAFF

size: .
V: TRBV7-2
D: .
length: 12
J: TRBJ1-6
DNA: TGTGCCAGCAGCCAGGGGCTTTCACCCCTCCACTTT
CDR3: CASSQGLSPLHF

size: .
V: TRBV4-2
D: TRBD1
length: 17
J: TRBJ2-6
DNA: TGTGCCAGCAGCCAAGTCGGACAGGGAGCCGGGGCCAACGTCCTGACTTTC
CDR3: CASSQVGQGAGANVLTF

size: .
V: TRBV7-8
D: TRBD1
length: 14
J: TRBJ2-7
DNA: TGTGCCAGCAGCTTAGGAACAGGGGTCGGGGAGCAGTACTTC
CDR3: CASSLGTGVGEQYF

size: once
V: TRBV9
D: .
length: 16
J: TRBJ2-5
DNA: TGTGCCAGCAGCGTAGGGAACGGGGGGCCGCAAGAGACCCAGTACTTC
CDR3: CASSVGNGGPQETQYF

size: .
V: TRBV28
D: TRBD2
length: 16
J: TRBJ2-3
DNA: TGTGCCAGCAGCATCAACCTAGCGGGAGCCGCAGATACGCAGTATTTT
CDR3: CASSINLAGAADTQYF

size: .
V: TRBV2
D: .
length: 17
J: TRBJ2-5
DNA: TGTGCCAGCAGACCCGGACGTCAGCACGGTCGCCAAGAGACCCAGTACTTC
CDR3: CASRPGRQHGRQETQYF

size: few
V: TRBV7-9
D: TRBD1
length: 16
J: TRBJ1-2
DNA: TGTGCCAGCAGCCCCGGGGGGCCAGGGGGCTGGGATGGCTACACCTTC
CDR3: CASSPGGPGGWDGYTF